This T cell receptor (beta chain) came from a study of neurological immune-mediated disorders. This clonotype was seen many times. Trimming stripped 3 bases from V and 2 bases from J, with 9 bases between. The CDR3 runs to 14 residues. Germline CDR1 and CDR2: SGHRS and YFSETQ. By 5'RACE with 10-nucleotide random UMIs, the cDNA was made. The output of every sequencing run exceeded 180 million TCR-beta sequences, derived from 15-18 subjects. TCRdb redid the calling of the 5' RACE reads with MiXCR, one entry per CDR3 protein. Of approximately 41,000 distinct CDR3 sequences in the sample, more than 12% were seen once.

The chain couples TRBV5-1 to TRBJ2-1, with D maybe TRBD2 (5 bases). Sequenced input: CD4+ T cells from blood. The sequence was obtained from a woman aged 55-69 years with HTLV-1-associated myelopathy (HAM/TSP). CDR3 protein: CASSSDSAYNEQFF. The CDR3 region has the DNA TGCGCCAGCAGCTCGGACTCAGCCTACAATGAGCAGTTCTTC.